These 21 T cell receptor beta chains share one sample of origin, sequenced in a study of CD8+ T cells in alopecia areata. The sorting of pooled cutaneous lymph node cells relied on CD4, CD8alpha, NKG2D, NKG2ACE and other markers. Following extraction, RNA underwent reverse transcription to cDNA, which served as the sequencing template. TCRdb keeps only in-frame clones here, not all; method: immunoSEQ multiplex PCR. The profile covers under 350,000 clones, none occurring a single time. Sequencing was performed on CD4+ T cells sorted from a lymph node. Source of these receptors: a C3H/HeJ mouse with alopecia areata. For this mouse line, the MHC haplotype is H2-k.

The table lists this clone with a few counts. The listed genes are named as in mouse. Read sequence stops 4 residues before the CDR3 end, and the germline J gene provides the missing end. Other DNA sequences from this sample encode an identical CDR3 as well. The chain carries TRBV5 and TRBJ2-3, with D unclear. The V end lost 0 bases, the J end lost 0 bases, and 7 bases lay between the germline ends. CDR3 size: 15 residues. The germline CDR1 and CDR2 sequences are LGHNA and YNLKQL (reference sequence). The sequenced CDR3 bases are TGTGCCAGCAGCCAAGAGACTTCTAGTGCAGAA. It yields the protein CASSQETSSAE. The whole CDR3 is CASSQETSSAETLYF.

As concerns this clone: Gene names denote mouse genes. This CDR3 reads CASSPGHQNTLYF. The DNA read from the CDR3 is TGTGCCAGCAGCCCGGGACACCAAAAC. This chain links TRBV5 with TRBJ2-4, with D perhaps matching TRBD1 (6 bases). The missing CDR3 end, 4 residues past where the read stops, is filled in from the germline J gene. Per germline, CDR1 LGHNA and CDR2 YNLKQL (reference sequence). The CDR3 is made up of 13 amino acids. V gave up 4 bases and J gave up 3 bases, with 8 bases separating them.

This clone was found a few times. Mouse gene names and germline throughout. This chain's CDR3 is CASSQPDSYEQYF. CDR3 DNA (partial): TGTGCCAGCAGCCAGCCCGACTCCTAT. The chain couples TRBV5 to TRBJ2-7; the D is unclear. The CDR3 extends 4 residues past the end of the read, so its final part is completed from the germline J gene. This CDR3 comprises 13 residues. Germline CDR1 and CDR2: LGHNA and YNLKQL (reference sequence). Trimming took off 3 bases at V and 0 bases at J, with 6 bases between the two ends.

Worth noting for this clone: A read error is possible here, since a much larger clone lies one base away. Gene names and germline refer to mouse. The read ends 4 residues early relative to the CDR3; the germline J gene fills the gap. Other DNA sequences in this specimen translate into the identical CDR3. The chain uses TRBV13-3 and TRBJ1-2, with 8 bases aligning to TRBD1. Germline CDR1 reads NNHDY; CDR2 reads SYVADS. V was pared by 2 bases and J by 2 bases, with 2 bases of the junction left unmatched. This CDR3 is 14 amino acids long. CDR3 sequence reads: CASSDRGRNSDYTF. CDR3 DNA, as far as it was read: TGTGCCAGCAGTGACAGGGGGCGGAACTCC.

In this sample, this clone turned up a few times. The gene names given are mouse names. The read falls 4 residues short of the CDR3 end, and the missing part is taken from the germline J gene. This rearrangement joins TRBV1 to TRBJ2-3, with a possible D match to TRBD2 (5 bases). The germline V and J ends were trimmed by 0 bases and 3 bases, with 10 bases remaining between them. Per the germline V gene, CDR1 is NSQYPW and CDR2 is LRSPGD (reference sequence). The CDR3 totals 15 residues. This CDR3 is CTCSADWVGAETLYF. CDR3 DNA (partial): TGCACCTGCAGTGCAGATTGGGTGGGGGCAGAA.

Comment on this clone: These gene names are mouse names. The read ends 4 residues shy of where the CDR3 ends; the end is completed using the germline J gene. This sequence joins TRBV13-2 and TRBJ2-3, with TRBD1 as a possible D gene (6 bases). This CDR3 has 15 residues. Germline V lookup: CDR1 NNHNN, CDR2 SYGAGS (reference sequence). V lost 0 bases and J 3 bases, leaving 11 bases between the germline ends. CDR3 amino acids: CASGDAGERAETLYF. The covered CDR3 bases are TGTGCCAGCGGTGATGCAGGGGAGAGGGCAGAA.

This clone has more than one count but fewer than ten. Gene names are the mouse ones. The missing CDR3 end, 4 residues past where the read stops, is filled in from the germline J gene. The genes are TRBV17 and TRBJ2-4, with 10 bases fitting TRBD2. The CDR3 loop spans 15 amino acids. Germline V gene data show CDR1 as MNHDT and CDR2 as YYDKIL. Incomplete CDR3 DNA: TGTGCTAGCAGTAAGGGACTGGGGACGAAAAAC. The encoded protein is CASSKGLGTKN. The entire CDR3 protein reads CASSKGLGTKNTLYF. The whole variable domain, remainder taken from reference TRBV17 and TRBJ2-4, is DTTVKQNPRYKLARVGKPVNLICSQTMNHDTMYWYQKKPNQAPKLLLFYYDKILNREADTFEKFQSSRPNNSFCSLYIGSAGLEYSAMYLCASSKGLGTKNTLYFGAGTRLSVL.

Of note for this clone: The germline and genes are mouse ones. The read terminates 4 residues ahead of where the CDR3 ends, so the germline J gene completes it. The chain links TRBV19 to TRBJ2-1; 12 bases match TRBD2. This CDR3 is built from 14 residues. Germline V lookup: CDR1 FNHDT, CDR2 SITEND (reference sequence). Unmatched junction bases numbered 1, after V lost 3 bases and J lost 6 bases. The chain's CDR3 is CASSRGLGGAEQFF. The sequenced part of the CDR3 DNA is TGTGCCAGCAGTAGGGGACTGGGGGGTGCT.

About this clone: All gene names here are mouse names. The read falls 4 residues short of the CDR3 end, and the missing part is taken from the germline J gene. The gene calls are TRBV13-1 and TRBJ2-7; 9 nucleotides align to TRBD1. Trimming cost V 6 bases and J 3 bases; bases outside gene matches: 4. The CDR3 covers 13 residues. Germline lookup yields CDR1 NSHNY and CDR2 SYGAGN. The sequenced CDR3 bases are TGTGCCAGCAAACCGGGACAGGGCTAT. It codes for CASKPGQGY. The CDR3 reads in full as CASKPGQGYEQYF.

This clone has more than one count but fewer than ten. Mouse germline and gene names are used. This specimen includes other DNA sequences encoding the same CDR3. The CDR3 DNA, read in part, is TGTGCCAGCTCTCTCGGGACAGGGGGTGCAGAA. Protein sequence: CASSLGTGGAE. The entire CDR3 sequence reads CASSLGTGGAETLYF. V usage is TRBV12-1 and J usage is TRBJ2-3, with TRBD1 matching over 10 bases. The CDR3 end falls 4 residues outside the read, so it is completed with the germline J gene. The CDR3 loop spans 15 amino acids. Germline CDR1 and CDR2: SGHSN and HYEKVE. The trim removed 0 bases at V and 1 base at J, leaving 0 bases unmatched.

About this clone itself: All gene names here are mouse names. This same CDR3 is encoded by further DNA sequences in the sample. CDR3 DNA, as far as it was read: TGTGCCTGGAGTCTAGGGCAAAAC. It codes for CAWSLGQN. The full CDR3 protein reads CAWSLGQNTLYF. The rearrangement uses TRBV31 and TRBJ2-4; no clear D. The CDR3 end lies 4 residues beyond the end of the read and is filled in from the germline J gene. The CDR3 extends over 12 amino acids. V lost 0 bases to trimming and J lost 3 bases, with 4 bases between them. CDR1 GKSSPN and CDR2 SITVG come from the germline V gene.

On this clone: All gene names here are mouse names. CDR3 loop: CASSLSWNSPLYF. The DNA read from the CDR3 is TGTGCCAGCAGTCTTAGCTGGAATTCGCCC. The chain carries TRBV19 and TRBJ1-6; unclear D gene. Coverage ceases 3 residues before the CDR3 finishes, and the germline J gene fills in the end. TRBJ1-6 is classed as an ORF, of uncertain function. CDR1 is FNHDT and CDR2 is SITEND in the germline V gene (reference sequence). V was cut by 4 bases and J by 7 bases, with 9 bases left in between. The length of the CDR3 is 13 residues.

Worth noting for this clone: Gene names refer to mouse genes. The CDR3 is cut off 4 residues early in the read; its end comes from the germline J gene. V usage is TRBV1 and J usage is TRBJ2-5; the match to TRBD2 covers 8 bases. V lost 3 bases to trimming and J lost 2 bases; unmatched junction nucleotides: 4. Germline V CDR1 and CDR2: NSQYPW, LRSPGD (reference sequence). The CDR3 runs 15 residues. The CDR3 bases that were read are TGCACCTGCAGTGCGCTGGGGGGCTTCCAAGAC. Encoded protein: CTCSALGGFQD. The entire CDR3 sequence reads CTCSALGGFQDTQYF. Combining the CDR3 with reference TRBV1 and TRBJ2-5 gives the whole variable domain VTLLEQNPRWRLVPRGQAVNLRCILKNSQYPWMSWYQQDLQKQLQWLFTLRSPGDKEVKSLPGADYLATRVTDTELRLQVANMSQGRTLYCTCSALGGFQDTQYFGPGTRLLVL.

About this clone itself: Mouse germline and gene names are used. The DNA ends 4 residues before the CDR3 does, and the rest of the CDR3 is filled in from the germline J gene. V is TRBV13-1 and J is TRBJ2-3; 10 bases agree with TRBD2. With 0 bases clipped from V and 3 bases from J, the junction kept 1 base outside the gene matches. The CDR3 loop spans 15 amino acids. Germline V lookup: CDR1 NSHNY, CDR2 SYGAGN. CDR3 loop: CASSDVGLGAETLYF. CDR3 DNA, as far as it was read: TGTGCCAGCAGTGATGTGGGACTGGGGGCAGAA.

The table lists this clone with a few counts. Gene names denote mouse genes. The read gets to within 4 residues of the CDR3 end, and the germline J gene fills in the rest. The V call is TRBV13-1, the J call TRBJ2-1; TRBD2 agrees at 9 bases. J gave up 4 bases and V 2 bases, and 7 bases lay outside the gene matches. Looked up from germline, CDR1 is NSHNY and CDR2 is SYGAGN. This CDR3 is built from 16 residues. The DNA read from the CDR3 is TGTGCCAGCAGTGACCCCGATGGGGGGGCATATGCT. Its translation: CASSDPDGGAYA. The whole CDR3 protein reads CASSDPDGGAYAEQFF.

In regard to this clone: The genes are named according to mouse. The read falls 4 residues short of the CDR3 end, and the missing part is taken from the germline J gene. The chain couples TRBV12-1 to TRBJ2-5; no firm D call. CDR1 and CDR2 (germline): SGHSN, HYEKVE. This CDR3 region has 14 residues. Trimming left V 0 bases short and J 2 bases short, with 8 bases between. The CDR3 loop is CASSLGQVQDTQYF. CDR3 DNA (partial): TGTGCCAGCTCTCTCGGCCAGGTCCAAGAC.

The sample holds a few counts of this clone. Genes and germline are mouse. With the read ending 4 residues before the CDR3 end, the germline J gene is used to fill in that end. The rearrangement links TRBV13-2 to TRBJ2-4, with D perhaps matching TRBD2 (5 bases). CDR3 length: 14 amino acids. Germline V CDR1 and CDR2: NNHNN, SYGAGS (reference sequence). V dropped 2 bases and J dropped 0 bases, with 7 bases sitting between them. CDR3 bases read: TGTGCCAGCGGTGACTGGGCTAGTCAAAAC. Translation: CASGDWASQN. The entire CDR3 protein reads CASGDWASQNTLYF.

This clone was recorded a few times. Gene and germline names: mouse. Sequencing ends 4 residues short of the CDR3 end; the germline J gene provides the rest. Other DNA sequences within the sample encode an identical CDR3. This chain links TRBV13-1 with TRBJ2-2, with 9 nucleotides matching TRBD1. Trimming removed 3 bases from V and 2 bases from J; junction bases left unmatched: 5. The V gene's germline CDR1 is NSHNY and CDR2 SYGAGN. The CDR3 runs 16 residues. The CDR3 loop is CASSAPGQGNTGQLYF. The part of the CDR3 DNA that was read is TGTGCCAGCAGTGCTCCGGGACAGGGTAACACCGGG.

This clone occurred a few times. The listed genes are named as in mouse. Read sequence stops 4 residues before the CDR3 end, and the germline J gene provides the missing end. The chain recombines TRBV13-2 with TRBJ1-2; D is uncertain. The germline V and J ends were trimmed by 6 bases and 1 base, with 7 bases remaining between them. The CDR3 sequence is 12 residues long. CDR1 and CDR2 from the germline V gene are NNHNN and SYGAGS (reference sequence). Partial CDR3 DNA: TGTGCCAGCGCTCACAGAAACTCC. The encoded protein is CASAHRNS. The CDR3, in full, reads CASAHRNSDYTF.

With respect to this clone: Gene names refer to mouse genes. Coverage ceases 4 residues before the CDR3 finishes, and the germline J gene fills in the end. The rearrangement uses TRBV19 and TRBJ2-5; TRBD1 might be the D (6 bases). V lost 4 bases and J 3 bases, leaving 12 bases between the germline ends. The CDR3 is made up of 14 amino acids. CDR1 is FNHDT and CDR2 is SITEND in the germline V gene (reference sequence). The covered CDR3 bases are TGTGCCAGCAGTCTCCGGGACATGCAAGAC. It translates to CASSLRDMQD. The whole CDR3 protein reads CASSLRDMQDTQYF.

This clone was observed a handful of times. Gene names denote mouse genes. The CDR3 is cut off 4 residues early in the read; its end comes from the germline J gene. The chain combines TRBV1 with TRBJ2-7; 9 nucleotides match TRBD2. V dropped 4 bases and J dropped 3; count of bases not matched to a gene: 1. This CDR3 has 13 amino acids. The germline CDR1 and CDR2 sequences are NSQYPW and LRSPGD (reference sequence). The CDR3 reads CTCSGLGDYEQYF. CDR3 bases read: TGCACCTGCAGTGGACTGGGGGACTAT. Full variable domain (remainder filled in from reference TRBV1 and TRBJ2-7): VTLLEQNPRWRLVPRGQAVNLRCILKNSQYPWMSWYQQDLQKQLQWLFTLRSPGDKEVKSLPGADYLATRVTDTELRLQVANMSQGRTLYCTCSGLGDYEQYFGPGTRLTVL.